Listed here are 21 T cell receptor beta chains from one sample, sequenced in a study of spatial heterogeneity in lung cancer. The time point is: blood at routine non-recurrence follow-up after resection. Frozen PBMC, nontumor lung or tumor provided whole RNA, which was sequenced unsorted. One entry per CDR3 protein results from TCRdb running MiXCR on the 5' RACE reads. The sample yields some 54,000 distinct CDR3 sequences, less than 9% seen once. The sequencing here drew on PBMCs, taken at follow-up. The receptors shown here come from a female donor with early-stage non-small cell lung cancer.

The table lists this clonotype with a count of one. This may be a read error, as it is one base from a much larger clone. This chain uses TRBV20-1 with TRBJ2-1; D call uncertain. Per the germline V gene, CDR1 is DFQATT and CDR2 is SNEGSKA (reference sequence). V lost 6 bases and J 9 bases, leaving 12 bases between the germline ends. This CDR3 is built from 11 residues. CDR3 region: CSANSVGEQFF. The CDR3 nucleotides are TGCAGTGCGAACTCGGTCGGTGAGCAGTTCTTC.

There are many counts of this clonotype. The CDR3 DNA is TGTGCCAGCTATATCACTAGCGGGGGCACCTACGAGCAGTACTTC. It encodes CASYITSGGTYEQYF. The chain is built from TRBV2 and TRBJ2-7, with 11 bases aligning to TRBD2. The CDR3 runs 15 residues. V lost 8 bases and J lost 2; bases outside the gene matches: 8. Germline lookup yields CDR1 SNHLY and CDR2 FYNNEI.

This clonotype was observed a few times. The V gene is TRBV6-5, the J gene TRBJ2-3, with 8 bases aligning to TRBD2. The CDR3 is 15 residues long. V shed 5 bases, J shed 4 bases, and the junction held 8 bases outside the gene matches. Germline V lookup: CDR1 MNHEY, CDR2 SVGAGI. The CDR3 loop reads CASSMGLGNADTQYF. DNA of the CDR3: TGTGCCAGCAGTATGGGACTAGGTAACGCAGATACGCAGTATTTT.

This clonotype was observed at least ten times. The V gene is TRBV7-6, the J gene TRBJ1-1, with TRBD1 as a possible D gene (6 bases). This CDR3 comprises 15 residues. Germline loops: CDR1 SGHVS, CDR2 FNYEAQ. V dropped 3 bases and J dropped 6 bases, with 17 bases sitting between them. The CDR3 protein is CASSLAVGAQAEAFF. The CDR3 coding sequence is TGTGCCAGCAGCTTGGCGGTGGGGGCGCAGGCTGAAGCTTTCTTT.

This clonotype appeared once. The chain is built from TRBV7-2 and TRBJ2-7; TRBD2 matches 9 bases. Germline CDR1 is SGHTA and CDR2 is FQGNSA. Trimming cost V 2 bases and J 3 bases; bases outside gene matches: 11. The CDR3 extends over 17 amino acids. The CDR3 bases are TGTGCCAGCAGCTTACGAGGAGCTAGCGGGGATTTCTACGAGCAGTACTTC. Translation gives CASSLRGASGDFYEQYF.

This clonotype was counted a few times. The genes are TRBV5-6 and TRBJ1-6, with 8 bases that match TRBD1. Looked up from germline, CDR1 is SGHDT and CDR2 is YYEEEE. The CDR3 is 13 residues long. Trimming cost V 4 bases and J 14 bases; bases outside gene matches: 8. Written as DNA, the CDR3 is TGTGCCAGCAGCCCGGGACAGGTCCGGTCCCTCCACTTT. It encodes CASSPGQVRSLHF. The full variable domain, its missing parts supplied by reference TRBV5-6 and TRBJ1-6, is DAGVTQSPTHLIKTRGQQVTLRCSPKSGHDTVSWYQQALGQGPQFIFQYYEEEERQRGNFPDRFSGHQFPNYSSELNVNALLLGDSALYLCASSPGQVRSLHFGNGTRLTVT.

The chain carries TRBV5-1 and TRBJ2-7, with 8 bases that match TRBD1. This CDR3 has 16 amino acids. J gave up 2 bases and V 1 base, and 8 bases lay outside the gene matches. In germline, CDR1 is SGHRS, CDR2 YFSETQ. The CDR3: CASSLNSGTGTYEQYF. The CDR3 DNA is TGCGCCAGCAGCTTGAACTCCGGGACAGGAACCTACGAGCAGTACTTC.

This clonotype was detected ten times or more. The chain joins TRBV5-4 to TRBJ2-1; D gene unclear. Trimming pared 4 bases from V and 0 bases from J, leaving 20 bases between. This CDR3 contains 18 residues. The germline V gene has CDR1 SGHNT and CDR2 YYREEE (reference sequence). The CDR3 region is CASSPHFLVYVSYNEQFF. CDR3 in DNA: TGTGCCAGCAGCCCTCACTTTCTGGTGTACGTCTCCTACAATGAGCAGTTCTTC.

The sample holds a few counts of this clonotype. The chain recombines TRBV7-9 with TRBJ1-4, with D possibly TRBD1 on 6 matching bases. The CDR3 covers 13 residues. Between the trimmed V and J ends, which lost 2 bases and 8 bases, there was a span of 9 bases. In germline, CDR1 is SEHNR, CDR2 FQNEAQ (reference sequence). This CDR3 reads CASSLTGNEKLFF. The DNA for the CDR3 is TGTGCCAGCAGCTTAACAGGGAACGAAAAACTGTTTTTT.

This clonotype was counted many times. The V and J genes are TRBV11-2 and TRBJ1-4, with D unclear. Deletions cut 8 bases from V and 5 bases from J, with 9 bases between. This CDR3 is 12 amino acids long. Per germline, CDR1 SGHAT and CDR2 FQNNGV. CDR3 nucleotide sequence: TGTGCCAGCGGTGTGGGAAATGAAAAACTGTTTTTT. Translation: CASGVGNEKLFF.

This clonotype was counted many times. The rearrangement joins TRBV5-1 to TRBJ2-3; D is unclear. Germline CDR1 reads SGHRS; CDR2 reads YFSETQ. The CDR3 extends over 11 amino acids. V was trimmed by 4 bases and J by 8 bases, leaving 8 bases between them. The CDR3 is CASSEEGTQYF. Here the CDR3 DNA reads TGCGCCAGCAGCGAGGAAGGTACGCAGTATTTT.

This chain uses TRBV7-3 with TRBJ1-2, with D tentatively TRBD1 (6 bases). This CDR3 spans 14 amino acids. V was clipped by 5 bases and J by 4 bases, with 14 bases between them. Germline values: CDR1 SGHTA, CDR2 FQGTGA. The CDR3 region is CASSRVGGGYGYTF. The DNA for the CDR3 is TGTGCCAGCAGCCGCGTGGGGGGCGGCTATGGCTACACCTTC.

This clonotype was counted many times. The chain combines TRBV6-1 with TRBJ1-1; perhaps TRBD1 as D (5 bases). Germline V gives CDR1 MNHNS, CDR2 SASEGT. With 6 bases removed from V and 2 bases from J, the gap between germline ends came to 10 bases. The CDR3 totals 13 residues. CDR3 DNA: TGTGCCAGCAGAGTGACAGTCAACACTGAAGCTTTCTTT. Protein product: CASRVTVNTEAFF.

The sample holds many counts of this clonotype. The chain combines TRBV23-1 with TRBJ2-3, with D unclear. TRBV23-1 is an ORF, and what it does is uncertain. This CDR3 region has 13 residues. The CDR3 nucleotides are TGCGCAGTCGACCCAACTCTCACAGATACGCAGTATTTT. This gives the protein CAVDPTLTDTQYF.

There are a few counts of this clonotype. The chain joins TRBV20-1 to TRBJ2-2; D unresolved. V was shortened by 0 bases and J by 5 bases, with 7 bases between the two germline ends. The CDR3 contains 13 residues. Germline-derived CDR1 and CDR2 are DFQATT and SNEGSKA (reference sequence). CDR3 in DNA: TGCAGTGCTAGAGATATAGTGACCGGGGAGCTGTTTTTT. This sequence encodes CSARDIVTGELFF.

This clonotype has at least ten counts. V gene TRBV7-6 combines with J gene TRBJ2-5, with D uncertain. Germline loops: CDR1 SGHVS, CDR2 FNYEAQ. The V end was cut by 4 bases, the J end by 3 bases, with 6 bases between. CDR3 size: 12 residues. CDR3 bases: TGTGCCAGCAGCTCAGGCGAAGAGACCCAGTACTTC. Its protein is CASSSGEETQYF.

In this sample, this clonotype turned up many times. V and J are TRBV11-2 and TRBJ2-5; D unresolved. CDR1 is SGHAT, CDR2 FQNNGV, per germline. This CDR3 region has 13 residues. The V end was cut by 5 bases, the J end by 1 base, with 8 bases between. The CDR3 DNA is TGTGCCAGCAGCCTGACGCTCCAAGAGACCCAGTACTTC. This codes for CASSLTLQETQYF.

This clonotype has a handful of counts. V usage is TRBV7-2 and J usage is TRBJ1-2; D perhaps matches TRBD1 (6 bases). V was clipped by 5 bases and J by 4 bases, with 14 bases between them. The germline CDR1 and CDR2 sequences are SGHTA and FQGNSA. The CDR3 extends over 14 amino acids. CDR3 DNA: TGTGCCAGCAGCCGGCTCGGGGGCCTCTATGGCTACACCTTC. This encodes CASSRLGGLYGYTF.

The chain's CDR3 is CASSSVSAGELFF. The CDR3 bases are TGTGCCAGCAGTTCTGTAAGCGCCGGGGAGCTGTTTTTT. The V call is TRBV12-3 or TRBV12-4, the J call TRBJ2-2; D is uncertain. The CDR3 runs 13 residues. V gave up 4 bases and J gave up 6 bases, with 9 bases separating them.

This clonotype was found once. One end of the junction fails to match germline, which may point to a read error. V usage is TRBV4-3 and J usage is TRBJ1-4; TRBD1 aligns across 7 bases. The V gene's germline CDR1 is LGHNA and CDR2 YSLEER. The CDR3 spans 14 residues. In DNA form, the CDR3 reads TGCACCAGCAGCCAACAGGGGACTAATGAAAAACTGTTTTTT. Its translation is CTSSQQGTNEKLFF.

The J gene is TRBJ2-3, the V gene TRBV27, with D hard to call. Germline CDR1 MNHEY, CDR2 SMNVEV (reference sequence). The CDR3 loop spans 12 amino acids. With 4 bases removed from V and 4 bases from J, the gap between germline ends came to 6 bases. The CDR3 region has the DNA TGTGCCAGCAGTTCGACCGCAGATACGCAGTATTTT. It encodes CASSSTADTQYF.